These 8 T cell receptor beta chains originate from one sample sequenced in a study of blood T cell repertoires in COVID-19. Profiling relied on immunoSEQ multiplex PCR, and the TCRdb table lists in-frame clones only, not all of them. The data hold 250,000 or so clones, with just under 90% observed a single time. The sample comprised PBMCs or T cells enriched from blood (not recorded which). The receptor source for this set is a man aged 45-65 years who had been exposed to COVID-19.

The genes are TRBV5-1 and TRBJ2-2, with D tentatively TRBD1 (6 bases). The CDR3 spans 16 residues. Trimming removed 0 bases at V and 7 bases at J, with 16 bases between. Per the germline V gene, CDR1 is SGHRS and CDR2 is YFSETQ. The CDR3 loop is CASSLVPGQPSGELFF. Here the CDR3 DNA reads TGCGCCAGCAGCTTGGTGCCGGGACAACCCAGCGGGGAGCTGTTTTTT.

This clone was seen just once. The rearrangement links TRBV6-5 to TRBJ2-1, with TRBD2 as a possible D gene (6 bases). This CDR3 spans 16 amino acids. Between the trimmed V and J ends, which lost 0 bases and 1 base, there was a span of 10 bases. Germline CDR1 and CDR2: MNHEY and SVGAGI. The chain's CDR3 is CASSYSPSESYNEQFF. CDR3 nucleotides: TGTGCCAGCAGTTACTCTCCTAGCGAATCCTACAATGAGCAGTTCTTC.

This chain joins TRBV18 and TRBJ1-1; D gene ambiguous. The CDR3 is 14 amino acids. V lost 3 bases and J 1 base, leaving 9 bases between the germline ends. CDR1 is KGHSH, CDR2 LQKENI, per germline. This CDR3 reads CASSPGSGNTEAFF. For the CDR3, the DNA is TGTGCCAGCTCACCCGGTTCAGGGAACACTGAAGCTTTCTTT.

The chain has TRBV15 and TRBJ1-5; a weak D match, TRBD1 (5 bases). The ends were cut back, 5 bases at V and 3 bases at J, with 8 bases in the middle. The CDR3 extends over 13 amino acids. Germline V gives CDR1 LNHNV, CDR2 YYDKDF (reference sequence). CDR3 loop: CATSGDFNQPQHF. The CDR3 region has the DNA TGTGCCACCAGCGGGGACTTCAATCAGCCCCAGCATTTT.

This rearrangement joins TRBV27 to TRBJ1-2; 7 nucleotides match TRBD1. This CDR3 has 12 amino acids. Germline CDR1 is MNHEY and CDR2 is SMNVEV (reference sequence). Trimming removed 6 bases from V and 4 bases from J; junction bases left unmatched: 2. The CDR3 DNA follows: TGTGCCAGCAGGACAGGGCCCTATGGCTACACCTTC. Translating gives CASRTGPYGYTF.

V and J are TRBV7-6 and TRBJ2-2; 11 positions match TRBD2. The CDR3 consists of 16 residues. The germline CDR1 and CDR2 sequences are SGHVS and FNYEAQ. With 2 bases clipped from V and 5 bases from J, the junction kept 4 bases outside the gene matches. In DNA, the CDR3 is TGTGCCAGCAGCTTAAGCCTAGCGGGGGGAACCGGGGAGCTGTTTTTT. It is translated as CASSLSLAGGTGELFF.

The V gene is TRBV2, the J gene TRBJ2-1; TRBD2 matches at 9 bases. V lost 5 bases, J lost 5 bases, and 4 bases stayed unmatched. CDR3 length: 14 amino acids. Per germline, CDR1 SNHLY and CDR2 FYNNEI. Here the CDR3 reads CASSRTSVDNEQFF. As DNA, the CDR3 is TGTGCCAGCAGTAGGACTAGCGTAGACAATGAGCAGTTCTTC.

V and J are TRBV12-3 or TRBV12-4 and TRBJ1-1; D might be TRBD1 (5 bases). The length of the CDR3 is 11 residues. Trimming removed 6 bases from V and 6 bases from J, with 8 bases in between. This chain's CDR3 is CASSSRAEAFF. The DNA of the CDR3 is TGTGCCAGCAGCAGCAGGGCTGAAGCTTTCTTT.